This TCR beta chain comes out of a study of control samples from healthy donors and cancer patients. Looked up from germline, CDR1 is MNHEY and CDR2 is SVGAGI. Losses at the gene ends were 5 bases for V and 4 bases for J; bases not matched to a gene: 7. The CDR3 length is 14 residues. The table came from immunoSEQ multiplex PCR; TCRdb's copy has only in-frame clones and leaves some out. The table includes 180,000 or so clones, 80% to 95% detected once. This chain joins TRBV6-5 and TRBJ1-1; TRBD1 aligns across 7 bases. This TCR was sampled from an older woman in good health. The sequencing sample was made of blood. Here the CDR3 DNA reads TGTGCCAGCAGTCCACCTCAGGGGGGCACTGAAGCTTTCTTT. Translating gives CASSPPQGGTEAFF.